Following are 13 T cell receptor beta chains from one sample sequenced in a study of PD-1 blockade in mismatch repair-deficient tumors. Method: immunoSEQ multiplex PCR; TCRdb's copy keeps in-frame clones and lacks some. There are under 50,000 clones in the sample; approximately 88% occur only once, and around 0.99% lies in the top ten. The specimen was PBMCs, collected 38 to 40 weeks after starting pembrolizumab. Every receptor here comes from an adult with mismatch repair-deficient cancer.

The chain couples TRBV29-1 to TRBJ1-2; D unresolved. CDR3 length: 12 residues. Germline CDR1 reads SQVTM; CDR2 reads ANQGSEA. V was pared by 3 bases and J by 3 bases, with 8 bases between. CDR3 bases: TGCAGCGTTGACCCCACATACTATGGCTACACCTTC. As protein: CSVDPTYYGYTF.

The rearrangement uses TRBV9 and TRBJ2-1; 8 bases align to TRBD2. CDR1 is SGDLS and CDR2 is YYNGEE in the germline V gene. V lost 2 bases, J lost 7 bases, and 11 bases stayed unmatched. This CDR3 region has 16 residues. CDR3 protein: CASSVNSGIIRNEQFF. The CDR3 region has the DNA TGTGCCAGCAGCGTCAATAGCGGGATTATCCGTAATGAGCAGTTCTTC.

This chain uses TRBV6-5 with TRBJ1-1; 7 bases map to TRBD1. The CDR3 consists of 15 residues. V was clipped by 3 bases and J by 5 bases; unmatched bases: 9. Per the germline V gene, CDR1 is MNHEY and CDR2 is SVGAGI. The chain's CDR3 is CASSYRQGRTTEAFF. CDR3 nucleotide sequence: TGTGCCAGCAGTTATAGACAGGGCAGAACAACTGAAGCTTTCTTT.

The V and J genes are TRBV27 and TRBJ2-3; 10 bases are a match to TRBD2. This CDR3 region has 17 residues. Germline V CDR1 and CDR2: MNHEY, SMNVEV (reference sequence). Unmatched junction bases numbered 8, after V lost 3 bases and J lost 2 bases. CDR3 bases: TGTGCCAGCAGTTTGACGCTAGCGGGAGTTGTCACAGATACGCAGTATTTT. This codes for CASSLTLAGVVTDTQYF.

This chain connects TRBV19 to TRBJ2-2, with TRBD1 identical over 7 bases. The CDR3 runs to 15 residues. Germline values: CDR1 LNHDA, CDR2 SQIVND (reference sequence). Germline trimming cut 4 bases from V and 5 bases from J; bases unmatched to any gene: 7. The CDR3 loop reads CASSKTGMGTGELFF. Here the CDR3 DNA reads TGTGCCAGTAGTAAGACAGGGATGGGAACCGGGGAGCTGTTTTTT.

The V call is TRBV5-1, the J call TRBJ1-1; 10 bases map to TRBD1. This CDR3 is built from 14 residues. Trimming at V came to 0 bases and at J to 4 bases, leaving 0 bases not matched to a gene. Germline CDR1 SGHRS, CDR2 YFSETQ. DNA of the CDR3: TGCGCCAGCAGCTTGGGGGACAGGGGCACTGAAGCTTTCTTT. Translating it yields CASSLGDRGTEAFF.

The chain uses TRBV5-1 and TRBJ1-1; D unresolved. Germline loops: CDR1 SGHRS, CDR2 YFSETQ. Between the trimmed V and J ends, which lost 4 bases and 2 bases, there was a span of 12 bases. This CDR3 is built from 14 residues. The CDR3 loop reads CASSIDTRNTEAFF. CDR3 nucleotides: TGCGCCAGCAGCATCGACACCCGAAACACTGAAGCTTTCTTT.

The chain employs TRBV28 and TRBJ2-1; no clear D. Germline CDR1 reads MDHEN; CDR2 reads SYDVKM. Trimming pared 3 bases from V and 3 bases from J, leaving 3 bases between. The CDR3 runs 12 residues. CDR3 in DNA: TGTGCCAGCAGTTTCGGCTACAATGAGCAGTTCTTC. Translated, it gives CASSFGYNEQFF.

The V call is TRBV19, the J call TRBJ1-2; 7 bases fit TRBD1. The V and J ends lost 5 bases and 7 bases, in that order; junction bases with no gene match: 4. This CDR3 has 12 amino acids. Germline CDR1 reads LNHDA; CDR2 reads SQIVND (reference sequence). CDR3 sequence reads: CASSVRDSGYTF. Here the CDR3 DNA reads TGTGCCAGTAGTGTAAGGGACAGTGGCTACACCTTC.

The chain carries TRBV29-1 and TRBJ2-1; 8 bases match TRBD1. CDR1 and CDR2 from the germline V gene are SQVTM and ANQGSEA. Losses at the gene ends were 4 bases for V and 4 bases for J; bases not matched to a gene: 12. The CDR3 sequence is 16 residues long. CDR3 region: CSVAFRGRGPYNEQFF. DNA for the CDR3: TGCAGCGTTGCCTTCAGGGGCAGGGGGCCATACAATGAGCAGTTCTTC.

V usage is TRBV29-1 and J usage is TRBJ1-1; D gene ambiguous. Germline CDR1 and CDR2: SQVTM and ANQGSEA. Trimming stripped 4 bases from V and 4 bases from J, with 16 bases between. CDR3 size: 14 residues. CDR3 sequence (DNA): TGCAGCGTTGGTTTCGGGGAGGTGAGCACTGAAGCTTTCTTT. Amino acid sequence: CSVGFGEVSTEAFF.

On this clone itself: The junction differs from germline at one of its ends, possibly a read error. V and J are TRBV7-9 and TRBJ2-2; maybe TRBD1 (6 bases). The CDR3 contains 14 residues. Germline values: CDR1 SEHNR, CDR2 FQNEAQ (reference sequence). CDR3 nucleotides: TGTGCCAGCAGCTTCGCCAGGGACACGGGGGAGCTGTTTTTT. It specifies CASSFARDTGELFF.

CDR3 sequence reads: CASSQDRGGGGQPQHF. CDR3 sequence (DNA): TGTGCCAGCAGCCAAGATCGGGGGGGAGGGGGTCAGCCCCAGCATTTT. This sequence joins TRBV4-2 and TRBJ1-5; TRBD1 is a possible D gene (6 bases). In germline, CDR1 is LGHNA, CDR2 YNFKEQ. Trimming left V 0 bases short and J 6 bases short, with 15 bases between. CDR3 size: 16 residues.